Listed below are T cell receptor beta chains from one sample, sequenced in a study of T cell changes during pregnancy in multiple sclerosis. Data came from immunoSEQ multiplex PCR; TCRdb stores just in-frame clones and leaves some out. The profile covers about 55,000 clones, with about 90% appearing a single time and 0.45% to 0.75% taken by the ten largest. This material consisted of CD4+ T cells from peripheral blood mononuclear cells, taken in the first trimester of pregnancy. Receptors originate from a female donor with multiple sclerosis, enrolled in a pregnancy study. The CDR3 runs from the conserved cysteine through the conserved F or W. The order of the fields is clone size, V gene, CDR3 protein. Expanded clones are given a class, and other clones once, few, many or no size at all.

clone_size: .; v_call: TRBV7-3; cdr3_aa: CASSLTQSSYNEQFF
clone_size: .; v_call: TRBV15; cdr3_aa: CATSNGTSGLKYF
clone_size: .; v_call: TRBV5-5; cdr3_aa: CASSLGGGLETQYF
clone_size: many; v_call: TRBV7-2; cdr3_aa: CASSSQGSENYGYTF
clone_size: .; v_call: TRBV19; cdr3_aa: CASGIGTGVGYTF
clone_size: .; v_call: TRBV15; cdr3_aa: CATRRGRNGQTAEAFF
clone_size: .; v_call: TRBV7-8; cdr3_aa: CASSLRVYNEQFF
clone_size: .; v_call: TRBV6-1; cdr3_aa: CASSGDIYTYEQYF
clone_size: .; v_call: TRBV19; cdr3_aa: CASRIRDRLMNTEAFF
clone_size: .; v_call: TRBV11-2; cdr3_aa: CASSVRYDQPQHF
clone_size: .; v_call: TRBV19; cdr3_aa: CASTQGYNQPQHF
clone_size: .; v_call: TRBV4-1; cdr3_aa: CASSQAPSGSYEQYF
clone_size: .; v_call: TRBV5-1; cdr3_aa: CASSLNDRGYGYTF
clone_size: .; v_call: TRBV7-8; cdr3_aa: CASSQGFQETQYF
clone_size: .; v_call: TRBV28; cdr3_aa: CASTPTGGHNEQFF
clone_size: .; v_call: TRBV4-1; cdr3_aa: CASSQNTQIFSGNTIYF
clone_size: .; v_call: TRBV29-1; cdr3_aa: CSAEREVSYNEQFF
clone_size: .; v_call: TRBV6-6; cdr3_aa: CASTPAQYEKLFF
clone_size: .; v_call: TRBV19; cdr3_aa: CASSIGRTPSSLTFF
clone_size: .; v_call: TRBV10-3; cdr3_aa: CAISGHEGAMNTEAFF
clone_size: .; v_call: TRBV19; cdr3_aa: CASRGQSYEQYF
clone_size: .; v_call: TRBV9; cdr3_aa: CASSVSPGLSSGNTIYF
clone_size: once; v_call: TRBV28; cdr3_aa: CASSIPLGQGFTEAFF
clone_size: .; v_call: TRBV6-5; cdr3_aa: CASRPGQGPHEQYF
clone_size: .; v_call: TRBV7-9; cdr3_aa: CASSSGQGLGNTIYF
clone_size: once; v_call: TRBV29-1; cdr3_aa: CSVEDAVNYGYTF
clone_size: .; v_call: TRBV6-7; cdr3_aa: CASSYFLWTSGSPSTDTQYF
clone_size: .; v_call: TRBV19; cdr3_aa: CASSINLAFPQPQHF
clone_size: .; v_call: TRBV14; cdr3_aa: CASSQAGVSYEQYF
clone_size: .; v_call: TRBV28; cdr3_aa: CASSLSLRALSSYEQYF
clone_size: .; v_call: TRBV27; cdr3_aa: CASISGSGGTDTQYF
clone_size: .; v_call: TRBV27; cdr3_aa: CASSQRTSGSEQFF
clone_size: .; v_call: TRBV19; cdr3_aa: CASRGTANTGELFF
clone_size: .; v_call: TRBV4-1; cdr3_aa: CASSHGGLADTGELFF
clone_size: .; v_call: TRBV20-1; cdr3_aa: CSARVIYEQYF
clone_size: once; v_call: TRBV2; cdr3_aa: CASRGVAETGELFF
clone_size: .; v_call: TRBV7-8; cdr3_aa: CASSTRTGAYEQYF
clone_size: .; v_call: TRBV14; cdr3_aa: CASRLAVNTGELFF
clone_size: .; v_call: TRBV19; cdr3_aa: CASSIATLAGGPGAKNIQYF
clone_size: .; v_call: TRBV14; cdr3_aa: CASSLGTLSQYF
clone_size: .; v_call: TRBV7-8; cdr3_aa: CASSLVRGKTQYF
clone_size: .; v_call: TRBV5-6; cdr3_aa: CASSPGTGFGANVLTF
clone_size: .; v_call: TRBV7-2; cdr3_aa: CASSRRVGVADTQYF
clone_size: .; v_call: TRBV11-2; cdr3_aa: CASSLAPEGNTIYF
clone_size: .; v_call: TRBV5-1; cdr3_aa: CASKREISSYNEQFF
clone_size: .; v_call: TRBV28; cdr3_aa: CASRTGTSSYEQYF
clone_size: .; v_call: TRBV7-8; cdr3_aa: CASSLAPRRGFNEKLFF
clone_size: .; v_call: TRBV30; cdr3_aa: CAWSVMGGWSEKLFF
clone_size: .; v_call: TRBV5-1; cdr3_aa: CASSPGTGTDTQYF
clone_size: .; v_call: TRBV5-5; cdr3_aa: CASSLSWGGGGYTF
clone_size: .; v_call: TRBV5-6; cdr3_aa: CASSLKDREIRNSPLHF
clone_size: .; v_call: TRBV7-2; cdr3_aa: CASSPVGDTYNEQFF
clone_size: .; v_call: TRBV5-8; cdr3_aa: CASSPYGASGSGETQYF
clone_size: few; v_call: TRBV11-3; cdr3_aa: CASSFGGEETQYF
clone_size: .; v_call: TRBV15; cdr3_aa: CATSRDVTGLRNEQFF
clone_size: .; v_call: TRBV5-6; cdr3_aa: CASSLERESKQWNEQFF
clone_size: .; v_call: TRBV9; cdr3_aa: CASSLTPGGGKAGELFF
clone_size: .; v_call: TRBV5-4; cdr3_aa: CASSFFKRVGTDTQYF